These T cell receptor beta chains were read from a single sample in a study of blood T cell repertoires in COVID-19. Measured with immunoSEQ multiplex PCR; TCRdb has only the in-frame clones, and not every one. The table includes 200,000 or so clones, about 84% detected once. The source material was peripheral blood. Receptors were obtained from a woman aged 25 to 39 with acute or convalescent COVID-19. The CDR3 runs from the conserved cysteine through the conserved F or W. Rows give clone size only sometimes, using once, few, many, or a class for an expanded clone.

size: NA; J: TRBJ2-1; V: TRBV28; CDR3: CASSRAQGTLYNEQFF
size: NA; J: TRBJ1-6; V: TRBV7-2; CDR3: CASSPRGGFNSPLHF
size: NA; J: TRBJ1-2; V: TRBV28; CDR3: CASSLSRSGLGYTF
size: NA; J: TRBJ2-7; V: TRBV5-6; CDR3: CASRLAGSSYEQYF
size: NA; J: TRBJ1-1; V: TRBV7-9; CDR3: CASTGTGHTEAFF
size: NA; J: TRBJ2-6; V: TRBV10-3; CDR3: CAISESRPGANVLTF
size: NA; J: TRBJ2-7; V: TRBV10-1; CDR3: CASSESRRVPFYEQYF
size: NA; J: TRBJ1-2; V: TRBV29-1; CDR3: CSVLPGQTNYGYTF
size: NA; J: TRBJ2-5; V: TRBV19; CDR3: CASSQTPTRGETQYF
size: once; J: TRBJ1-2; V: TRBV24-1; CDR3: CATSLAPNYGYTF
size: NA; J: TRBJ1-3; V: TRBV7-2; CDR3: CASSLQVAGNTIYF
size: NA; J: TRBJ1-2; V: TRBV5-1; CDR3: CASSPAGAGGYGYTF
size: NA; J: TRBJ1-2; V: TRBV5-4; CDR3: CASSLGDRLGYTF
size: NA; J: TRBJ1-5; V: TRBV30; CDR3: CAWSVAENQPQHF
size: NA; J: TRBJ2-7; V: TRBV27; CDR3: CASSLSLAGYNSHEQYF
size: NA; J: TRBJ2-7; V: TRBV30; CDR3: CAWKQGPYEQYF
size: NA; J: TRBJ2-3; V: TRBV28; CDR3: CASSSQAGIMTDTQYF
size: few; J: TRBJ1-1; V: TRBV5-4; CDR3: CASSLRQTGNTEAFF
size: NA; J: TRBJ1-1; V: TRBV4-2; CDR3: CASSQDPGRNTEAFF
size: NA; J: TRBJ2-2; V: TRBV30; CDR3: CAWARQGAGELFF
size: NA; J: TRBJ1-2; V: TRBV7-3; CDR3: CASSLTAGDFYGYTF
size: NA; J: TRBJ1-4; V: TRBV18; CDR3: CASSPFQGPPEKLFF
size: once; J: TRBJ1-6; V: TRBV27; CDR3: CASRFSSYNSPLHF
size: NA; J: TRBJ2-2; V: TRBV27; CDR3: CASSLLGVDRELFF
size: NA; J: TRBJ2-3; V: TRBV5-8; CDR3: CASSEGQGMTDTQYF
size: once; J: TRBJ2-5; V: TRBV27; CDR3: CASRGAGEETQYF
size: NA; J: TRBJ2-2; V: TRBV11-3; CDR3: CASSTRTSGTGELFF
size: once; J: TRBJ2-1; V: TRBV14; CDR3: CASSQETATYNEQFF
size: NA; J: TRBJ2-7; V: TRBV7-2; CDR3: CASSGRQGSSYEQYF
size: NA; J: TRBJ2-7; V: TRBV5-1; CDR3: CASSLGRRSYEQYF
size: NA; J: TRBJ1-4; V: TRBV19; CDR3: CASSPGTRGSEKLFF
size: NA; J: TRBJ2-5; V: TRBV10-1; CDR3: CASSSLTGETTQYF
size: NA; J: TRBJ2-7; V: TRBV19; CDR3: CASSIGQGIYEQYF
size: NA; J: TRBJ1-6; V: TRBV30; CDR3: CAWSTWSSYNSPLHF
size: NA; J: TRBJ2-5; V: TRBV7-2; CDR3: CASSPGERNQETQYF
size: NA; J: TRBJ1-6; V: TRBV30; CDR3: CAWSVPGRSSYNSPLHF
size: NA; J: TRBJ1-4; V: TRBV5-1; CDR3: CASSWGRGAGEKLFF
size: NA; J: TRBJ1-2; V: TRBV2; CDR3: CASSEGGTGGGTF
size: NA; J: TRBJ2-1; V: TRBV7-9; CDR3: CASSRGLAGGEQFF
size: NA; J: TRBJ1-1; V: TRBV7-9; CDR3: CASSPVLVPEAFF
size: NA; J: TRBJ1-1; V: TRBV28; CDR3: CASSLMSGVLGTEAFF
size: once; J: TRBJ1-3; V: TRBV25-1; CDR3: CATGQGASSGNTIYF
size: once; J: TRBJ2-1; V: TRBV4-2; CDR3: CASSQISGGAYNEQFF
size: NA; J: TRBJ2-7; V: TRBV28; CDR3: CASRTVPHSGAGAYEQYF
size: NA; J: TRBJ1-4; V: TRBV10-3; CDR3: CAISEGREKLFF